A selection of T cell receptor beta chains follows, all from one sample in a study of CD8 T cells in ankylosing spondylitis. TCRdb itself ran the 5' RACE reads through MiXCR, one entry per CDR3 protein. Here the sample spans under 300,000 distinct CDR3 sequences, 8% to 9.5% being singletons. The sample comprised blood, either unsorted or a sorted T cell fraction (not recorded which). These TCRs come from a male donor with ankylosing spondylitis or in good health (not recorded which). Each CDR3 is given with its conserved first and last residue. A D gene is named only where the DNA matches it firmly. Only some rows state a clone size, as once, few, many or a class for expanded clones.

>.|.|TRBV30|TRBJ1-2
CAWTENYGYTF
TGTGCCTGGACAGAGAACTATGGCTACACCTTC
>TRBD2|.|TRBV7-9|TRBJ2-7
CASSPKTSGSAYEQYF
TGTGCCAGCAGCCCAAAAACTAGCGGGAGTGCCTACGAGCAGTACTTC
>.|many|TRBV7-9|TRBJ2-1
CASSLASYNNEQFF
TGTGCCAGCAGCTTAGCTTCATACAACAATGAGCAGTTCTTC
>TRBD1|few|TRBV7-3|TRBJ2-3
CASSGDRDDTQYF
TGTGCCAGCAGCGGGGACAGGGATGATACGCAGTATTTT
>.|.|TRBV12-3/TRBV12-4|TRBJ2-3
CASSVAGFTDTQYF
TGTGCCAGCAGCGTCGCGGGGTTCACAGATACGCAGTATTTT
>TRBD1|many|TRBV4-3|TRBJ1-5
CASSQNRGLNQPQHF
TGCGCCAGCAGCCAGAACAGGGGGCTCAATCAGCCCCAGCATTTT
>.|many|TRBV7-2|TRBJ2-2
CASSLTNYANTGELFF
TGTGCCAGCAGCTTAACCAACTACGCGAACACCGGGGAGCTGTTTTTT
>.|.|TRBV20-1|TRBJ2-3
CSARGWVGTDTQYF
TGCAGTGCTAGAGGGTGGGTGGGGACAGATACGCAGTATTTT
>TRBD1|many|TRBV5-1|TRBJ2-4
CASSSGQVKNIQYF
TGCGCCAGCAGCTCGGGACAGGTCAAAAACATTCAGTACTTC
>.|many|TRBV20-1|TRBJ2-3
CSARADAASTDTQYF
TGCAGTGCTAGAGCCGACGCTGCTAGCACAGATACGCAGTATTTT
>.|many|TRBV6-5|TRBJ2-7
CASSDAWEQYF
TGTGCCAGCAGTGATGCTTGGGAGCAGTACTTC
>TRBD1|.|TRBV7-9|TRBJ1-2
CASSLGQGDHNYGYTF
TGTGCCAGCAGCTTGGGACAGGGGGATCATAACTATGGCTACACCTTC
>.|many|TRBV12-3/TRBV12-4|TRBJ2-4
CASSFRGGHIQYF
TGTGCCAGCAGTTTTAGAGGGGGTCACATTCAGTACTTC
>TRBD1|many|TRBV7-2|TRBJ2-2
CASSLSPTGMGGELFF
TGTGCCAGCAGCTTATCCCCGACAGGGATGGGCGGGGAGCTGTTTTTT
>.|many|TRBV7-2|TRBJ1-2
CASSLRERYGYTF
TGTGCCAGCAGCCTCCGGGAGCGATATGGCTACACCTTC
>.|many|TRBV20-1|TRBJ1-5
CSARSGRYQPQHF
TGCAGTGCTAGGTCCGGGAGGTATCAGCCCCAGCATTTT
>.|many|TRBV6-5|TRBJ1-3
CATGASGNTIYF
TGTGCCACAGGGGCTTCTGGAAACACCATATATTTT
>.|few|TRBV5-1|TRBJ1-1
CASSLSARGGGPEAFF
TGCGCCAGCAGCCTCTCGGCCCGCGGGGGTGGCCCGGAAGCTTTCTTT
>TRBD2|many|TRBV20-1|TRBJ2-7
CSARDKPGLAYEQYF
TGCAGTGCTAGAGATAAACCGGGACTAGCGTACGAGCAGTACTTC
>TRBD2|many|TRBV29-1|TRBJ2-2
CSVQAGGGTGELFF
TGCAGCGTTCAAGCGGGAGGAGGGACCGGGGAGCTGTTTTTT
>TRBD2|many|TRBV20-1|TRBJ2-3
CSASEREGDTQYF
TGCAGTGCTAGCGAGCGGGAGGGAGATACGCAGTATTTT
>TRBD1|many|TRBV27|TRBJ1-2
CASSRPGQGASGYTF
TGTGCCAGCAGTAGACCGGGACAGGGCGCTTCGGGCTACACCTTC
>TRBD1|few|TRBV6-1|TRBJ2-3
CASSEGAGQGTDTQYF
TGTGCCAGCAGTGAAGGAGCGGGACAGGGTACAGATACGCAGTATTTT
>.|many|TRBV5-6|TRBJ1-1
CASSPQPGQPTEAFF
TGTGCCAGCAGCCCACAACCAGGACAGCCGACTGAAGCTTTCTTT
>.|many|TRBV7-2|TRBJ1-3
CASSLLVPGAGNTIYF
TGTGCCAGCAGCCTCCTTGTGCCAGGGGCGGGAAACACCATATATTTT
>TRBD2|many|TRBV10-3|TRBJ2-7
CACGLAGVNEQYF
TGTGCCTGCGGGCTAGCGGGAGTTAACGAGCAGTACTTC
>TRBD2|.|TRBV20-1|TRBJ2-1
CSASRGAGDSNEQFF
TGCAGTGCCTCACGGGGAGCGGGAGACAGCAATGAGCAGTTCTTC
>.|many|TRBV6-2/TRBV6-3|TRBJ2-1
CASSYRGQGALDEQFF
TGTGCCAGCAGTTACAGAGGCCAGGGAGCCCTCGATGAGCAGTTCTTC
>.|many|TRBV27|TRBJ2-2
CASRWGPGELFF
TGTGCCAGCCGATGGGGACCCGGGGAGCTGTTTTTT
>.|.|TRBV7-9|TRBJ2-2
CASSLVETGELFF
TGTGCCAGCAGCTTGGTAGAGACCGGGGAGCTGTTTTTT
>TRBD2|many|TRBV7-9|TRBJ2-1
CASSPRTSGRYNEQFF
TGTGCCAGCAGCCCACGGACTAGCGGGAGATACAATGAGCAGTTCTTC
>.|many|TRBV20-1|TRBJ1-2
CSARPPRDTNYGYTF
TGCAGTGCTAGACCCCCCCGGGACACAAACTATGGCTACACCTTC
>.|few|TRBV6-2/TRBV6-3|TRBJ2-3
CASRSPATDTQYF
TGTGCCAGCAGATCCCCGGCGACAGATACGCAGTATTTT
>.|many|TRBV20-1|TRBJ1-1
CSAHVPGVGTEAFF
TGCAGTGCTCATGTTCCGGGTGTCGGAACTGAAGCTTTCTTT
>TRBD2|many|TRBV29-1|TRBJ2-3
CSVVASGRGGRTDTQYF
TGCAGCGTTGTAGCTAGCGGGAGAGGAGGGAGGACAGATACGCAGTATTTT
>.|many|TRBV4-3|TRBJ2-2
CASSAGATGELFF
TGCGCCAGCAGCGCAGGGGCAACCGGGGAGCTGTTTTTT
>.|.|TRBV20-1|TRBJ2-3
CSAVSSIRTDTQYF
TGCAGTGCTGTATCTAGCATCCGCACAGATACGCAGTATTTT
>.|few|TRBV14|TRBJ2-5
CASSQDGVVETQYF
TGTGCCAGCAGCCAAGATGGGGTTGTAGAGACCCAGTACTTC
>.|many|TRBV19|TRBJ1-2
CATRPGGVNYGYTF
TGTGCCACCCGACCGGGGGGGGTGAACTATGGCTACACCTTC